This T cell receptor (beta chain) was recorded in a study of monozygotic twins with cystic fibrosis. TCRdb keeps only in-frame clones here, not all; method: immunoSEQ multiplex PCR. The sample holds some 33,000 clones, around nine tenths seen once. V shed 2 bases, J shed 5 bases, and the junction held 6 bases outside the gene matches. CDR1 and CDR2 from the germline V gene are KGHSH and LQKENI. This CDR3 has 14 residues. Material: blood. This clonotype was obtained from a boy between 2 and 10 years old with cystic fibrosis. V is TRBV18 and J is TRBJ2-7, with 7 bases aligning to TRBD1. DNA of the CDR3: TGTGCCAGCTCACCAGGGACAGAACCTCACGAGCAGTACTTC. This gives the protein CASSPGTEPHEQYF.